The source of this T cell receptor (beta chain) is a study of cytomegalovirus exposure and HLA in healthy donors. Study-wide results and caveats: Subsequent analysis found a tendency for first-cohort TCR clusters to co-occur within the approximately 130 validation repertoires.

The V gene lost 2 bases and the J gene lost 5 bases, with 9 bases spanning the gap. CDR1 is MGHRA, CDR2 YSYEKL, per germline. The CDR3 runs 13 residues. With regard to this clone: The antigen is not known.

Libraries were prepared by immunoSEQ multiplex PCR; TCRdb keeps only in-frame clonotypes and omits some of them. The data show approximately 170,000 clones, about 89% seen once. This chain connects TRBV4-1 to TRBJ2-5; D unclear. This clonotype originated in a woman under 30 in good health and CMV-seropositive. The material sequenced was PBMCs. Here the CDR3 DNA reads TGCGCCAGCAGCCAAATGTGGCGGGAGACCCAGTACTTC. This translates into CASSQMWRETQYF.